Given below is one T cell receptor (beta chain) in context. Its target is not known. This entry comes from a study of CD4 T cells in relation to SARS-CoV-2 and coronaviruses. The overall study: Negative control cultures got HIV-1 Nef peptides or no peptide.

Using immunoSEQ multiplex PCR, the repertoire was profiled, and TCRdb retains in-frame clones only, with some absent. The sample holds about 29,000 clones, around 76% seen once. CD4+ T cells from unexposed donors were obtained before the COVID-19 pandemic (2011-2018). After roughly 9 days of culture, CD4+ T cells were isolated. The sequencing sample was made of CD4+ T cells from PBMCs, cultured in vitro. The sequence came from a human donor in good health.

The CDR3 bases are TGTGCCAGCAGTTCGGGGCAGGGGTTCGATCAGCCCCAGCATTTT. As protein: CASSSGQGFDQPQHF. The chain uses TRBV6-5 and TRBJ1-5, with D possibly TRBD1 on 6 matching bases. This CDR3 comprises 15 residues. From germline, CDR1 is MNHEY and CDR2 SVGAGI. Trimming pared 4 bases from V and 5 bases from J, leaving 15 bases between.